This T cell receptor beta chain was sequenced during a study of CD8+ T cells in alopecia areata. Study-level findings and limits: Tofacitinib significantly brought down scalp clonality and expanded CD8+ clones among top 100. In lesional scalp, particularly from alopecia totalis/universalis, clonality was higher than in normal scalp. Scalp sequencing captures resident alphabeta T cells of normal skin too.

In each case, RNA was isolated and then reverse transcribed into cDNA as the sequencing template. The data were produced by immunoSEQ multiplex PCR, yet TCRdb's version contains in-frame clones alone and is incomplete. This table holds 120,000 or so clones, around 58% found once. Germline V gene data show CDR1 as SQVTM and CDR2 as ANQGSEA. The V gene lost 0 bases and the J gene lost 2 bases, with 5 bases spanning the gap. The CDR3 runs 12 residues. Treatment defined: oral pan-JAK inhibitor, 5-10 mg twice daily. This clone has just a few counts. The antigen remains unidentified. Other DNA sequences within the sample encode an identical CDR3.

This receptor was identified in a human donor with alopecia areata. The V gene is TRBV29-1, the J gene TRBJ2-7; weak D call: TRBD1 (5 bases). The sample in question was CD8+ T cells sorted from blood, obtained at week 4, from a patient treated with tofacitinib. CDR3 bases: TGCAGCGTTGAAGACAGGGCCTACGAGCAGTACTTC. Protein product: CSVEDRAYEQYF.